These 14 T cell receptor beta chains were all obtained from the same sample, sequenced in a study of blood T cell repertoires in COVID-19. TCRdb keeps only in-frame clones here, not all; method: immunoSEQ multiplex PCR. The sample records some 300,000 clones, roughly 89% being singletons. Specimen: PBMCs or T cells enriched from blood (not recorded which). The receptors were gathered from a woman aged 25 to 45 who had recovered from COVID-19.

V is TRBV14 and J is TRBJ2-1, with D possibly matching TRBD2 (5 bases). Trimming took 0 bases from V and 9 from J, leaving 18 bases between them. The CDR3 has 16 residues. Germline assignment: CDR1 SGHDN and CDR2 FVKESK. DNA of the CDR3: TGTGCCAGCAGCCAAGATAGGGCTAGCCCCCACCGTGAGCAGTTCTTC. Translating gives CASSQDRASPHREQFF.

This clone was recorded only once. This sequence joins TRBV14 and TRBJ1-1; no clear D. CDR1 SGHDN and CDR2 FVKESK come from the germline V gene. The CDR3 spans 16 residues. Trimming stripped 4 bases from V and 1 base from J, with 16 bases between. The chain's CDR3 is CASSLRASEGNTEAFF. DNA of the CDR3: TGTGCCAGCAGCCTAAGGGCCTCCGAGGGGAACACTGAAGCTTTCTTT.

CDR3 in amino acids: CAWSLTKTYEQYF. CDR3 in DNA: TGTGCCTGGAGTTTGACTAAGACCTACGAGCAGTACTTC. The chain carries TRBV30 and TRBJ2-7; a weak D match, TRBD2 (5 bases). With 2 bases removed from V and 2 bases from J, the gap between germline ends came to 10 bases. The germline V gene has CDR1 GTSNPN and CDR2 SVGIG (reference sequence). The CDR3 spans 13 residues.

The chain recombines TRBV24-1 with TRBJ2-3, with unresolved D. Germline lookup yields CDR1 KGHDR and CDR2 SFDVKD. There are 13 residues in the CDR3. Trimming left V 5 bases short and J 2 bases short, with 7 bases between. Here the CDR3 DNA reads TGTGCCACCAGTGTACGGTACACAGATACGCAGTATTTT. Its protein is CATSVRYTDTQYF.

The chain links TRBV15 to TRBJ2-3; 7 bases are a match to TRBD1. Germline values: CDR1 LNHNV, CDR2 YYDKDF (reference sequence). V lost 3 bases and J lost 3; bases outside the gene matches: 9. CDR3 length: 16 residues. The CDR3 loop is CATSSRDRVGTDTQYF. The DNA of the CDR3 is TGTGCCACCAGCAGTCGCGACAGGGTGGGGACAGATACGCAGTATTTT.

V gene TRBV18 combines with J gene TRBJ2-1, with a tentative D call TRBD2 (6 bases). The CDR3 sequence is 15 residues long. Germline CDR1 KGHSH, CDR2 LQKENI. V shed 1 base and J shed 2 bases, with 9 bases lying between them. The CDR3 here is CASSPLSGAYNEQFF. CDR3 in DNA: TGTGCCAGCTCACCACTTAGCGGAGCCTACAATGAGCAGTTCTTC. Looking up the rest from reference TRBV18 and TRBJ2-1 gives the full variable domain: NAGVMQNPRHLVRRRGQEARLRCSPMKGHSHVYWYRQLPEEGLKFMVYLQKENIIDESGMPKERFSAEFPKEGPSILRIQQVVRGDSAAYFCASSPLSGAYNEQFFGPGTRLTVL.

The V and J genes are TRBV5-1 and TRBJ2-7; tentative D call: TRBD1 (6 bases). CDR3 length: 14 amino acids. The V gene lost 1 base and the J gene lost 2 bases, with 10 bases spanning the gap. Germline values: CDR1 SGHRS, CDR2 YFSETQ. The CDR3 nucleotides read TGCGCCAGCAGCTTGCACGGGACACCCTACGAGCAGTACTTC. Encoded protein: CASSLHGTPYEQYF. Full variable domain (outside the CDR3, taken from reference TRBV5-1 and TRBJ2-7): KAGVTQTPRYLIKTRGQQVTLSCSPISGHRSVSWYQQTPGQGLQFLFEYFSETQRNKGNFPGRFSGRQFSNSRSEMNVSTLELGDSALYLCASSLHGTPYEQYFGPGTRLTVT.

The chain joins TRBV19 to TRBJ2-1; 10 nucleotides agree with TRBD2. With 5 bases clipped from V and 8 bases from J, the junction kept 12 bases outside the gene matches. CDR1 is LNHDA, CDR2 SQIVND, per germline (reference sequence). This CDR3 has 16 amino acids. CDR3 residues: CASSRASGSLWDEQFF. The DNA for the CDR3 is TGTGCCAGTAGTCGGGCTAGCGGGAGTTTATGGGATGAGCAGTTCTTC. Variable domain in full (rest from reference TRBV19 and TRBJ2-1): DGGITQSPKYLFRKEGQNVTLSCEQNLNHDAMYWYRQDPGQGLRLIYYSQIVNDFQKGDIAEGYSVSREKKESFPLTVTSAQKNPTAFYLCASSRASGSLWDEQFFGPGTRLTVL.

The chain has TRBV7-2 and TRBJ2-7; D perhaps matches TRBD2 (5 bases). Per germline, CDR1 SGHTA and CDR2 FQGNSA. V lost 5 bases to trimming and J lost 5 bases, with 10 bases between them. The CDR3 extends over 12 amino acids. The CDR3 protein is CASSGSINEQYF. The DNA of the CDR3 is TGTGCCAGCAGCGGGAGTATCAACGAGCAGTACTTC. The full variable domain, with the rest looked up from reference TRBV7-2 and TRBJ2-7, is GAGVSQSPSNKVTEKGKDVELRCDPISGHTALYWYRQSLGQGLEFLIYFQGNSAPDKSGLPSDRFSAERTGGSVSTLTIQRTQQEDSAVYLCASSGSINEQYFGPGTRLTVT.

The chain joins TRBV4-1 to TRBJ1-2, with D unresolved. Germline values: CDR1 MGHRA, CDR2 YSYEKL. The CDR3 is made up of 17 amino acids. The V end lost 7 bases, the J end lost 7 bases, and 28 bases lay between the germline ends. The CDR3, as DNA: TGCGCCAGCACTGAACGTACAGCTGCACTTTCCCGATTTGGCTACACCTTC. As protein: CASTERTAALSRFGYTF.

The genes are TRBV18 and TRBJ1-5; 9 nucleotides align to TRBD1. The CDR3 is 15 amino acids. CDR1 is KGHSH, CDR2 LQKENI, per germline. The J segment lost 5 bases and the V segment lost 5 bases, leaving 7 bases of the junction unmatched. CDR3 in amino acids: CASSDGQGYDQPQHF. In DNA, the CDR3 is TGTGCCAGCTCAGACGGACAGGGGTATGATCAGCCCCAGCATTTT.

The chain joins TRBV28 to TRBJ1-4, with TRBD1 matching 7 bases. This CDR3 region has 16 residues. Looked up from germline, CDR1 is MDHEN and CDR2 is SYDVKM. Trimming at V came to 6 bases and at J to 0 bases, leaving 7 bases not matched to a gene. The CDR3 region has the DNA TGTGCCAGCAGAGCCCTAGACAGGGCAACTAATGAAAAACTGTTTTTT. Translating gives CASRALDRATNEKLFF.

This chain uses TRBV15 with TRBJ1-2; possible D gene TRBD1, 5 bases. Per germline, CDR1 LNHNV and CDR2 YYDKDF (reference sequence). The V gene lost 5 bases and the J gene lost 0 bases, with 10 bases spanning the gap. The CDR3 has 14 amino acids. CDR3 in DNA: TGTGCCACCAGCTATGACAGATCTAACTATGGCTACACCTTC. Translation gives CATSYDRSNYGYTF.

The chain is built from TRBV9 and TRBJ1-1, with a weak D call TRBD1 (5 bases). CDR1 is SGDLS and CDR2 is YYNGEE in the germline V gene. This CDR3 has 14 amino acids. V dropped 0 bases and J dropped 4 bases, with 10 bases sitting between them. The CDR3 region is CASSVAGVVTEAFF. CDR3 bases: TGTGCCAGCAGCGTAGCGGGGGTGGTCACTGAAGCTTTCTTT.